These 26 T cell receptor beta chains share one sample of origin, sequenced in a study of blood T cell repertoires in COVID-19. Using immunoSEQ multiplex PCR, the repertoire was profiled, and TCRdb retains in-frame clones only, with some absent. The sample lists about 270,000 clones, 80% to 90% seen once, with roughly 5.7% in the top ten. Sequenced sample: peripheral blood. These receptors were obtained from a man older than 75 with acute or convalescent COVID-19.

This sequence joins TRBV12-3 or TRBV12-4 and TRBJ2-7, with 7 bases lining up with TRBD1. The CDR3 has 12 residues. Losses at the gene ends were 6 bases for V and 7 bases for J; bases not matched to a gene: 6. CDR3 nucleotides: TGTGCCAGCAGGCCGTCAGGGGGAGAGCAGTACTTC. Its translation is CASRPSGGEQYF.

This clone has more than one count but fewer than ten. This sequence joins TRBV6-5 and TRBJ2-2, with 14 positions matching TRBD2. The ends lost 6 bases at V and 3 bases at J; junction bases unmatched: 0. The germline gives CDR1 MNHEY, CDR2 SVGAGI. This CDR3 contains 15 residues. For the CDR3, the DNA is TGTGCCAGCAGGGGACTAGCGGGAGACACCGGGGAGCTGTTTTTT. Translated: CASRGLAGDTGELFF.

CDR3 in amino acids: CASSDSGAGESNQPQHF. CDR3 DNA sequence: TGTGCCAGCAGCGATTCAGGGGCCGGAGAAAGCAATCAGCCCCAGCATTTT. This chain connects TRBV9 to TRBJ1-5, with a possible D match to TRBD1 (6 bases). V shed 3 bases and J shed 1 base, with 17 bases lying between them. Germline V gene lookup returns CDR1 SGDLS and CDR2 YYNGEE. The CDR3 totals 17 residues.

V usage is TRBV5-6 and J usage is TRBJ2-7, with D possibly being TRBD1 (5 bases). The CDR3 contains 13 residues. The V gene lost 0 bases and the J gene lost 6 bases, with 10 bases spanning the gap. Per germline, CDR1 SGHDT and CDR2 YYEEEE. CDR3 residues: CASSLDRLAEQYF. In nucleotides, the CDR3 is TGTGCCAGCAGCTTGGACAGGTTAGCCGAGCAGTACTTC.

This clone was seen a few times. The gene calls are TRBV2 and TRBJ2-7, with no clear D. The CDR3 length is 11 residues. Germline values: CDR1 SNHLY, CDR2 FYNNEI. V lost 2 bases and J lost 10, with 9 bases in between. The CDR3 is CASSEFTSQYF. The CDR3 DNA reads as TGTGCCAGCAGTGAATTTACATCCCAGTACTTC.

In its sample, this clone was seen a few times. The CDR3 DNA follows: TGTGCTAGTGCTAAGGGACAGGGTAATCAGCCCCAGCATTTT. It is translated as CASAKGQGNQPQHF. The genes are TRBV12-5 and TRBJ1-5; 9 positions match TRBD1. CDR1 is LGHNT, CDR2 FRNRAP, per germline. The CDR3 spans 14 residues. V was pared by 7 bases and J by 4 bases, with 5 bases of the junction left unmatched.

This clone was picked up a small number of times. The CDR3 bases are TGCGCCAGCAGTGCCTCATCCGGGACTAGCCAGTTCTTC. Its protein is CASSASSGTSQFF. The chain is built from TRBV10-1 and TRBJ2-1; 9 bases are shared with TRBD2. V lost 4 bases and J lost 13; bases outside the gene matches: 8. CDR3 size: 13 residues. Germline-derived CDR1 and CDR2 are WNHNN and SYGVQD (reference sequence).

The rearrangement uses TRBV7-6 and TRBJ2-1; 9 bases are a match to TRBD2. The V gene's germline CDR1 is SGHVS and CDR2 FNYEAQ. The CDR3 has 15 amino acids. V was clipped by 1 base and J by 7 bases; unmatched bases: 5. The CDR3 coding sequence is TGTGCCAGCAGCTTAGGTGCGGGAGGGCTAAATGAGCAGTTCTTC. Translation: CASSLGAGGLNEQFF.

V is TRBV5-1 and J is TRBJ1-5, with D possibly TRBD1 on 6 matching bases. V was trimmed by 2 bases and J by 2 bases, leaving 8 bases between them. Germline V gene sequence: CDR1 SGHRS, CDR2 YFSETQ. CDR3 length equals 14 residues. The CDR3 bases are TGCGCCAGCAGCTTACAGGGAGGCAATCAGCCCCAGCATTTT. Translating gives CASSLQGGNQPQHF.

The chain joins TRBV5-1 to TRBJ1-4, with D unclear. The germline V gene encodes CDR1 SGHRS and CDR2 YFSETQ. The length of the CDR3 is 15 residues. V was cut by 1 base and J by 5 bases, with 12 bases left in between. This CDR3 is CASSLIGQENEKLFF. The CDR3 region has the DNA TGCGCCAGCAGCTTGATTGGGCAGGAAAATGAAAAACTGTTTTTT.

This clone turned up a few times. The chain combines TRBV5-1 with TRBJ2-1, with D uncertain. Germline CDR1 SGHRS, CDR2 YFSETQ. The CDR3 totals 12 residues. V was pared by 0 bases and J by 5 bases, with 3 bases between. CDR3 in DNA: TGCGCCAGCAGCTTGGTAGACAATGAGCAGTTCTTC. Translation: CASSLVDNEQFF.

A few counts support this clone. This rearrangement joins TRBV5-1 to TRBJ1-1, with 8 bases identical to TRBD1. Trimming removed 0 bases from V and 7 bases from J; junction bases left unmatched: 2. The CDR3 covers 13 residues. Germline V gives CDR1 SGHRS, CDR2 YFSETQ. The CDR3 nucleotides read TGCGCCAGCAGCTTGGTTGGACAGGGTGAAGCTTTCTTT. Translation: CASSLVGQGEAFF.

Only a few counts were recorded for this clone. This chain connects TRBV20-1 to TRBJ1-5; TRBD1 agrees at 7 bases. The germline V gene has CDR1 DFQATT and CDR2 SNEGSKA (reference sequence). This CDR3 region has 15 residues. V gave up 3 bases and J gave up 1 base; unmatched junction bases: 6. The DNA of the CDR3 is TGCAGTGCTAGTAACAGGGGTGACAGCAATCAGCCCCAGCATTTT. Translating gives CSASNRGDSNQPQHF.

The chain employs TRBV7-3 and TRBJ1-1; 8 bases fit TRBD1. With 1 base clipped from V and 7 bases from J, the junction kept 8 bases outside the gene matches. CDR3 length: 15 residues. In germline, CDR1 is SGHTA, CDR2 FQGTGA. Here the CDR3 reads CASSLRGQGANEAFF. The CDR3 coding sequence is TGTGCCAGCAGCTTAAGGGGGCAGGGGGCGAATGAAGCTTTCTTT.

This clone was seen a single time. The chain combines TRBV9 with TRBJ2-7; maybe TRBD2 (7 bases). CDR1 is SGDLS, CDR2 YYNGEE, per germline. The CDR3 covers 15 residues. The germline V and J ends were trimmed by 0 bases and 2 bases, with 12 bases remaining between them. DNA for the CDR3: TGTGCCAGCAGCGTAGGAGGGGGGGCCGCCTACGAGCAGTACTTC. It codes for CASSVGGGAAYEQYF. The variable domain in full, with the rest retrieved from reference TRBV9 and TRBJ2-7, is DSGVTQTPKHLITATGQRVTLRCSPRSGDLSVYWYQQSLDQGLQFLIQYYNGEERAKGNILERFSAQQFPDLHSELNLSSLELGDSALYFCASSVGGGAAYEQYFGPGTRLTVT.

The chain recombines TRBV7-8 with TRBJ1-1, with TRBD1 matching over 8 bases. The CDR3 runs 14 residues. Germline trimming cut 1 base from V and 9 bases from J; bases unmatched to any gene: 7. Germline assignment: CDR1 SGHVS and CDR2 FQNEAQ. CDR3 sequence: CASSLVPDRAQAFF. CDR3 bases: TGTGCCAGCAGCTTAGTTCCGGACAGGGCCCAAGCTTTCTTT.

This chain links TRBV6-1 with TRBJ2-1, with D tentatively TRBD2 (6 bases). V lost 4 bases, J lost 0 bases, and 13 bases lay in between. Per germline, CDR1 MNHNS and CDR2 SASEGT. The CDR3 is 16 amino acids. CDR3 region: CASSGGTPSSYNEQFF. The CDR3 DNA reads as TGTGCCAGCAGTGGGGGGACTCCTAGCTCCTACAATGAGCAGTTCTTC.

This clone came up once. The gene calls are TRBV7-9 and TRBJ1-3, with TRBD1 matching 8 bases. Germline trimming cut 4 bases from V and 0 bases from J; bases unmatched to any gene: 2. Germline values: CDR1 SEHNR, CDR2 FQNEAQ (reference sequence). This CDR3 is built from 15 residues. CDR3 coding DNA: TGTGCCAGCAGCTCGGACAGGGTCTCTGGAAACACCATATATTTT. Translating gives CASSSDRVSGNTIYF.

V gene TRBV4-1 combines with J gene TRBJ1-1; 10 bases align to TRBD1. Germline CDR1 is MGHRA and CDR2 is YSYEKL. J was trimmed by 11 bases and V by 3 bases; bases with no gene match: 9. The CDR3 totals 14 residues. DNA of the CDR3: TGCGCCAGCAGCCAGCAGGCCGGGACAGGGGTTGCTTTCTTT. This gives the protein CASSQQAGTGVAFF.

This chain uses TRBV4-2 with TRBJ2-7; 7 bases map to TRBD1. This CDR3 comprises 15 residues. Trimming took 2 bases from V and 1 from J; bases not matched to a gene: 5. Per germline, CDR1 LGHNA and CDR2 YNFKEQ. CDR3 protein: CASSQKGGVSYEQYF. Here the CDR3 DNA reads TGTGCCAGCAGCCAAAAAGGGGGCGTGTCCTACGAGCAGTACTTC.

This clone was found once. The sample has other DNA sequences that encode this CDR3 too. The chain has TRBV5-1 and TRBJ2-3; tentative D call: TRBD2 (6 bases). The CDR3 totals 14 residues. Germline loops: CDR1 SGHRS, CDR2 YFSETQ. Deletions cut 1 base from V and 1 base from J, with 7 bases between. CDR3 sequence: CASSLPSGTDTQYF. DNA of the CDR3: TGCGCCAGCAGCTTGCCTAGCGGCACAGATACGCAGTATTTT.

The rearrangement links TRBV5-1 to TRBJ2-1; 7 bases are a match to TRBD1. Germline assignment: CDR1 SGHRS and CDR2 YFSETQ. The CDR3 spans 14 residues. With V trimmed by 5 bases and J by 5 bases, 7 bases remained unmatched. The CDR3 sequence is CASRTGQPNNEQFF. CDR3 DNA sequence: TGCGCCAGCAGAACGGGACAGCCCAACAATGAGCAGTTCTTC.

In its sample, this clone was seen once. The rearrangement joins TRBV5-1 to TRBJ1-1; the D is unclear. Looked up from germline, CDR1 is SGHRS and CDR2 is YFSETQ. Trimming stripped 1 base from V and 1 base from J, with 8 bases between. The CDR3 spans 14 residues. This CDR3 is CASSLWGENTEAFF. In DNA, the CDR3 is TGCGCCAGCAGCTTGTGGGGAGAGAACACTGAAGCTTTCTTT.

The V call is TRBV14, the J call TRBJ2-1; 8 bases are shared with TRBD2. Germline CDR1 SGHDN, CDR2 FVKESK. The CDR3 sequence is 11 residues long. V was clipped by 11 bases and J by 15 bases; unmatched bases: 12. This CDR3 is CAWITGGPPFF. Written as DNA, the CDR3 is TGTGCCTGGATAACGGGAGGGCCTCCGTTCTTC. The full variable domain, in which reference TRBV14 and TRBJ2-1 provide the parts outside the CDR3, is EAGVTQFPSHSVIEKGQTVTLRCDPISGHDNLYWYRRVMGKEIKFLLHFVKESKQDESGMPNNRFLAERTGGTYSTLKVQPAELEDSGVYFCAWITGGPPFFGPGTRLTVL.

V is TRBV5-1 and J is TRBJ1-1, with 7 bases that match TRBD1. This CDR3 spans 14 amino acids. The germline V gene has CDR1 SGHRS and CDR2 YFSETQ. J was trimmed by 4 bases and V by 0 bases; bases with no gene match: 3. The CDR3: CASSLVAGGTEAFF. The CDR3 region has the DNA TGCGCCAGCAGCTTGGTGGCAGGGGGCACTGAAGCTTTCTTT.

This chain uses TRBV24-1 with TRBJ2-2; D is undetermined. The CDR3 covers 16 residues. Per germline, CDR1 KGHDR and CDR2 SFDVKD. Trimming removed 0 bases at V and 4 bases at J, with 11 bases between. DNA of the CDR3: TGTGCCACCAGTGATTTGGGCGGATTGGTCACCGGGGAGCTGTTTTTT. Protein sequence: CATSDLGGLVTGELFF.